The next 26 T cell receptor beta chains were all read from a single sample in a study of regulatory T cells in long-lasting Graves disease (dated by TCRdb to the early 2020s). The library was obtained by multiplex PCR. Instrument on record: Illumina HiSeq 4000. TCR beta libraries were built with iRepertoire HTBI primers and Arm-PCR amplification of CDR3 regions. TCRdb ran its own pipeline on the public reads, namely fastp trimming at Q25 and MiXCR clone calling, and kept in-frame beta chains. Entries that share a CDR3 protein sequence are merged under the most common genes and DNA. This sample has about 380,000 distinct CDR3 sequences in its table, and 15% to 18% of those were observed once. About a fifth of the sample is taken by the ten largest. The time point tag for this specimen amounts to: newly diagnosed GD, antithyroid drugs for less than 3 months. RNA was extracted from PBMCs in TRIzol for both TCR sequencing and RNA sequencing.

Material: peripheral blood mononuclear cells (PBMCs), obtained at new diagnosis, from a patient treated with antithyroid drugs. The receptors come from a female donor with Graves disease.

The table lists this clonotype with a few counts. The rearrangement links TRBV4-2 to TRBJ2-5; 10 positions match TRBD2. V trimming: 0 bases; J trimming: 5 bases; junction bases outside the gene matches: 15. This CDR3 is built from 19 residues. The germline gives CDR1 LGHNA, CDR2 YNFKEQ. CDR3 amino acids: CASSQDPSGSPRLGETQYF. DNA for the CDR3: TGTGCCAGCAGCCAAGACCCTAGCGGGAGCCCCCGCCTCGGTGAGACCCAGTACTTC.

This clonotype has ten or more counts. This chain links TRBV7-2 with TRBJ2-5; 11 bases map to TRBD2. The CDR3 has 16 amino acids. V lost 1 base to trimming and J lost 5 bases; unmatched junction nucleotides: 6. Germline V gene data show CDR1 as SGHTA and CDR2 as FQGNSA. The CDR3 DNA reads as TGTGCCAGCAGCTTAGTATTCCTAGCGGGAGGCGAGACCCAGTACTTC. This sequence encodes CASSLVFLAGGETQYF.

The chain uses TRBV12-3 or TRBV12-4 and TRBJ2-5; D unresolved. The CDR3 extends over 13 amino acids. V was shortened by 2 bases and J by 2 bases, with 6 bases between the two germline ends. The CDR3 is CASSLRSQETQYF. The CDR3, as DNA: TGTGCCAGCAGTTTAAGATCGCAAGAGACCCAGTACTTC.

This clonotype was counted at least ten times. The chain uses TRBV11-2 and TRBJ1-1, with D possibly matching TRBD1 (5 bases). Germline loops: CDR1 SGHAT, CDR2 FQNNGV. This CDR3 is 14 amino acids long. V lost 2 bases to trimming and J lost 4 bases, with 11 bases between them. The CDR3 sequence is CASSLRGRSTEAFF. In DNA, the CDR3 is TGTGCCAGCAGCTTACGGGGCCGAAGCACTGAAGCTTTCTTT.

The chain links TRBV20-1 to TRBJ2-7, with D possibly TRBD1 on 5 matching bases. Germline V gene data show CDR1 as DFQATT and CDR2 as SNEGSKA (reference sequence). The CDR3 is 13 residues long. The germline V and J ends were trimmed by 1 base and 0 bases, with 7 bases remaining between them. DNA for the CDR3: TGCAGTGCTAGAGGGACATACTCCTACGAGCAGTACTTC. It codes for CSARGTYSYEQYF.

In this sample, this clonotype turned up many times. The CDR3 reads CASKTTSNYGYTF. CDR3 DNA sequence: TGTGCCAGCAAGACGACATCTAACTATGGCTACACCTTC. The chain couples TRBV2 to TRBJ1-2; D gene uncertain. In germline, CDR1 is SNHLY, CDR2 FYNNEI. The CDR3 totals 13 residues. V was trimmed by 7 bases and J by 0 bases, leaving 9 bases between them.

This clonotype was observed at least ten times. The rearrangement joins TRBV11-2 to TRBJ2-7; possible D gene TRBD2, 6 bases. Germline lookup yields CDR1 SGHAT and CDR2 FQNNGV. V was cut by 0 bases and J by 0 bases, with 6 bases left in between. The CDR3 length is 14 residues. CDR3 nucleotide sequence: TGTGCCAGCAGCTTAGACGGGGGCTCCTACGAGCAGTACTTC. This encodes CASSLDGGSYEQYF.

This clonotype appeared many times. The chain has TRBV6-1 and TRBJ1-2; tentatively, D is TRBD1 (5 bases). Germline values: CDR1 MNHNS, CDR2 SASEGT. V lost 6 bases and J lost 6, with 17 bases in between. This CDR3 is built from 14 residues. DNA for the CDR3: TGTGCCAGCAGACTGTCGGGTTTCAGGGATGGCTACACCTTC. Translated, it gives CASRLSGFRDGYTF.

This clonotype was observed many times. The chain carries TRBV5-1 and TRBJ2-1; 12 nucleotides match TRBD1. This CDR3 is built from 16 residues. Germline V gene data show CDR1 as SGHRS and CDR2 as YFSETQ. V gave up 4 bases and J gave up 2 bases; unmatched junction bases: 4. In DNA, the CDR3 is TGCGCCAGCAGCCCGGGACAGGGGGCCCCCTACAATGAGCAGTTCTTC. Translating gives CASSPGQGAPYNEQFF.

This clonotype was seen repeatedly, ten times or more. The CDR3 loop is CASSQITGLQAEAFF. CDR3 DNA: TGCGCCAGCAGCCAAATAACAGGGTTGCAGGCTGAAGCTTTCTTT. The J gene is TRBJ1-1, the V gene TRBV4-1; D possibly corresponds to TRBD1 (6 bases). Looked up from germline, CDR1 is MGHRA and CDR2 is YSYEKL. The CDR3 extends over 15 amino acids. V was trimmed by 2 bases and J by 6 bases, leaving 16 bases between them.

This clonotype was seen ten or more times. The gene calls are TRBV28 and TRBJ2-5; 10 bases fit TRBD1. CDR1 and CDR2 (germline): MDHEN, SYDVKM. After removal of 5 bases from V and 7 bases from J, the junction contained 7 bases not matched to a gene. This CDR3 comprises 14 residues. The CDR3 nucleotides are TGTGCCAGCAGTCCCCTTGGACAGGGGGGGACCCAGTACTTC. Protein: CASSPLGQGGTQYF.

This clonotype has just a few counts. The gene calls are TRBV11-2 and TRBJ1-2; TRBD1 might be the D (6 bases). Germline assignment: CDR1 SGHAT and CDR2 FQNNGV. The V end lost 5 bases, the J end lost 4 bases, and 23 bases lay between the germline ends. This CDR3 contains 17 residues. The DNA of the CDR3 is TGTGCCAGCAGCCCCTTGCGGGGGCTCCTTAATATCTATGGCTACACCTTC. Translated: CASSPLRGLLNIYGYTF.

This clonotype was seen repeatedly, ten times or more. The CDR3 loop reads CASSSAEAFF. CDR3 coding DNA: TGTGCCAGCAGTAGCGCTGAAGCTTTCTTT. The genes are TRBV12-3 or TRBV12-4 and TRBJ1-1; D remains ambiguous. V lost 5 bases and J 6 bases, leaving 4 bases between the germline ends. The CDR3 is 10 residues long.

The chain joins TRBV10-3 to TRBJ2-5; 10 bases align to TRBD2. The CDR3 covers 16 residues. The V gene end was trimmed by 0 bases and the J gene end by 2 bases; junction bases not matched to a gene: 3. CDR1 is ENHRY, CDR2 SYGVKD, per germline. CDR3 nucleotides: TGTGCCATCAGTGAGTCGCTAGCGGGGGCGCAAGAGACCCAGTACTTC. It encodes CAISESLAGAQETQYF.

This clonotype was found many times. This chain joins TRBV18 and TRBJ2-7; 7 positions agree with TRBD1. The CDR3 extends over 13 amino acids. V lost 5 bases and J lost 1; bases outside the gene matches: 2. CDR1 KGHSH and CDR2 LQKENI come from the germline V gene. The CDR3 DNA reads as TGTGCCAGCTCAACGGGACAGTCCTACGAGCAGTACTTC. Translation: CASSTGQSYEQYF. The whole variable domain, remainder taken from reference TRBV18 and TRBJ2-7, is NAGVMQNPRHLVRRRGQEARLRCSPMKGHSHVYWYRQLPEEGLKFMVYLQKENIIDESGMPKERFSAEFPKEGPSILRIQQVVRGDSAAYFCASSTGQSYEQYFGPGTRLTVT.

This clonotype appeared a few times. The rearrangement links TRBV19 to TRBJ1-2, with a possible D match to TRBD1 (6 bases). Germline V gives CDR1 LNHDA, CDR2 SQIVND (reference sequence). The CDR3 runs to 13 residues. V lost 7 bases and J lost 8, with 17 bases in between. Here the CDR3 DNA reads TGTGCCAGTAAATTCGGGACAAGTATCGGCTACACCTTC. Protein sequence: CASKFGTSIGYTF.

This clonotype has a count of ten or more. Here the CDR3 reads CSARIRAQEQYF. CDR3 bases: TGCAGTGCTAGGATCCGCGCTCAAGAGCAGTACTTC. V gene TRBV20-1 combines with J gene TRBJ2-7; no clear D gene. CDR3 length: 12 amino acids. V dropped 3 bases and J dropped 7 bases, with 13 bases sitting between them. Looked up from germline, CDR1 is DFQATT and CDR2 is SNEGSKA (reference sequence).

This clonotype was counted at least ten times. The rearrangement links TRBV12-3 or TRBV12-4 to TRBJ2-7; 10 bases fit TRBD2. The CDR3 contains 16 residues. Trimming cost V 4 bases and J 5 bases; bases outside gene matches: 11. CDR3 DNA sequence: TGTGCCAGCAGTTCTCTGCTTAGCGGGAGGTCCCACGAGCAGTACTTC. Residues: CASSSLLSGRSHEQYF.

Many counts were recorded for this clonotype. The chain carries TRBV12-3 or TRBV12-4 and TRBJ2-7; tentative D call: TRBD1 (5 bases). This CDR3 region has 16 residues. Deletions cut 4 bases from V and 0 bases from J, with 16 bases between. CDR3 loop: CASSSYTHDSSYEQYF. The DNA of the CDR3 is TGTGCCAGCAGTTCCTACACCCACGACAGCTCCTACGAGCAGTACTTC.

This clonotype was seen repeatedly, ten times or more. The chain is built from TRBV2 and TRBJ1-1; no firm D call. Germline V gives CDR1 SNHLY, CDR2 FYNNEI. The V end lost 3 bases, the J end lost 1 base, and 9 bases lay between the germline ends. This CDR3 is 14 amino acids long. The CDR3 protein is CASSDGLRNTEAFF. The CDR3 DNA is TGTGCCAGCAGTGATGGCCTGAGGAACACTGAAGCTTTCTTT.

V usage is TRBV29-1 and J usage is TRBJ1-2; D is unresolved. Germline lookup yields CDR1 SQVTM and CDR2 ANQGSEA. The CDR3 contains 14 residues. V shed 2 bases and J shed 3 bases, with 13 bases lying between them. DNA for the CDR3: TGCAGCGTTGAACTATACGACCCTGACTATGGCTACACCTTC. It yields the protein CSVELYDPDYGYTF.

The sample holds many counts of this clonotype. The chain recombines TRBV20-1 with TRBJ1-6, with 8 bases aligning to TRBD1. Germline assignment: CDR1 DFQATT and CDR2 SNEGSKA (reference sequence). V dropped 6 bases and J dropped 8; count of bases not matched to a gene: 12. This CDR3 spans 15 amino acids. The CDR3 bases are TGCAGTGCCTTACAGACAGGGGAGTGGGATTCACCCCTCCACTTT. It encodes CSALQTGEWDSPLHF.

Ten or more counts support this clonotype. V and J are TRBV4-1 and TRBJ2-3; D may match TRBD1 or TRBD2 (6 bases each). Germline V lookup: CDR1 MGHRA, CDR2 YSYEKL. Trimming took off 3 bases at V and 1 base at J, with 17 bases between the two ends. This CDR3 comprises 17 residues. The CDR3 sequence is CASSQVGGFQGTDTQYF. The CDR3 DNA sequence: TGCGCCAGCAGCCAGGTCGGGGGCTTCCAAGGCACAGATACGCAGTATTTT.

This clonotype was counted ten times or more. The chain uses TRBV9 and TRBJ2-1; D unresolved. The V end lost 2 bases, the J end lost 2 bases, and 8 bases lay between the germline ends. The CDR3 sequence is 14 residues long. Germline V gene lookup returns CDR1 SGDLS and CDR2 YYNGEE. The CDR3 region is CASSVGQTYNEQFF. The CDR3 nucleotides read TGTGCCAGCAGCGTGGGCCAAACCTACAATGAGCAGTTCTTC.

This clonotype was observed many times. The rearrangement links TRBV7-2 to TRBJ1-5; TRBD1 matches 9 bases. The CDR3 covers 17 residues. Germline assignment: CDR1 SGHTA and CDR2 FQGNSA. The V and J ends lost 7 bases and 1 base, in that order; junction bases with no gene match: 11. As DNA, the CDR3 is TGTGCCAGCAACCCTACAGGGGGCGTGGTCAGCAATCAGCCCCAGCATTTT. Encoded protein: CASNPTGGVVSNQPQHF. The full variable domain, completed using reference TRBV7-2 and TRBJ1-5, is GAGVSQSPSNKVTEKGKDVELRCDPISGHTALYWYRQSLGQGLEFLIYFQGNSAPDKSGLPSDRFSAERTGGSVSTLTIQRTQQEDSAVYLCASNPTGGVVSNQPQHFGDGTRLSIL.

This clonotype was counted a few times. This chain links TRBV28 with TRBJ2-3, with 13 nucleotides matching TRBD2. The V and J ends lost 5 bases and 2 bases, in that order; junction bases with no gene match: 4. The CDR3 loop spans 16 amino acids. Germline V lookup: CDR1 MDHEN, CDR2 SYDVKM. The CDR3 here is CASSMTSGRFTDTQYF. Written as DNA, the CDR3 is TGTGCCAGCAGTATGACTAGCGGGAGGTTCACAGATACGCAGTATTTT. Full variable domain (remainder filled in from reference TRBV28 and TRBJ2-3): DVKVTQSSRYLVKRTGEKVFLECVQDMDHENMFWYRQDPGLGLRLIYFSYDVKMKEKGDIPEGYSVSREKKERFSLILESASTNQTSMYLCASSMTSGRFTDTQYFGPGTRLTVL.